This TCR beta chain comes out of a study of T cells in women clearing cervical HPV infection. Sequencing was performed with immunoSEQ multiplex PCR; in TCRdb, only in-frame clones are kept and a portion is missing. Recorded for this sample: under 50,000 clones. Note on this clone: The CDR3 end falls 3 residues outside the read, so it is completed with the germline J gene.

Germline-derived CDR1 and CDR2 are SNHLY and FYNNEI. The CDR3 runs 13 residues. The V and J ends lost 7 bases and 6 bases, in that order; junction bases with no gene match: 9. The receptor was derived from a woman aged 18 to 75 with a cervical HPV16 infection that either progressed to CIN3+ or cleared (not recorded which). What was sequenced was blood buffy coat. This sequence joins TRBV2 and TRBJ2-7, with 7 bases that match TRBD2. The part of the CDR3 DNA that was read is TGTGCCAGCACCCTCCCGCTAGCGGCCGAG. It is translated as CASTLPLAAE. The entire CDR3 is CASTLPLAAEQYF.